This TCR beta chain was sequenced in a study of T-cell memory formation after mild COVID-19. Overall study findings and caveats: Among clones contracting day 15 to 85, CD4/CD8 was balanced, whereas later expanders leaned CD4+. SARS-CoV-2 specificity of second-wave clones peaking day 37 was unconfirmed. Most CD4+ clones that shrank were in CM and EM, while CD8+ ones turned up in EMRA.

Note on this clonotype: The antigen remains undetermined.

Constant-segment-primed 5'RACE gave TCR alpha and TCR beta cDNA libraries with sample barcodes and UMIs. In TCRdb, the 5' RACE reads were re-called with MiXCR into one record per CDR3 protein. The sample consists of over 45,000 distinct CDR3 sequences, around 30% of them appearing once. Germline CDR1 and CDR2: SGHTA and FQGNSA. This CDR3 spans 16 amino acids. Trimming left V 2 bases short and J 1 base short, with 14 bases between. Sequencing was carried out using PBMCs or a T cell subset sorted from them (not recorded which). The TCR was taken from a man aged 18 to 30 who had mild COVID-19 (a few samples of this study predate the infection). Cell type and time point are not known. This chain uses TRBV7-2 with TRBJ2-5; D might be TRBD1 (6 bases). CDR3 sequence reads: CASSLIPTGGQETQYF. The CDR3, as DNA: TGTGCCAGCAGCTTAATTCCGACAGGTGGCCAAGAGACCCAGTACTTC. Full variable domain (missing parts from reference TRBV7-2 and TRBJ2-5): GAGVSQSPSNKVTEKGKDVELRCDPISGHTALYWYRQSLGQGLEFLIYFQGNSAPDKSGLPSDRFSAERTGGSVSTLTIQRTQQEDSAVYLCASSLIPTGGQETQYFGPGTRLLVL.